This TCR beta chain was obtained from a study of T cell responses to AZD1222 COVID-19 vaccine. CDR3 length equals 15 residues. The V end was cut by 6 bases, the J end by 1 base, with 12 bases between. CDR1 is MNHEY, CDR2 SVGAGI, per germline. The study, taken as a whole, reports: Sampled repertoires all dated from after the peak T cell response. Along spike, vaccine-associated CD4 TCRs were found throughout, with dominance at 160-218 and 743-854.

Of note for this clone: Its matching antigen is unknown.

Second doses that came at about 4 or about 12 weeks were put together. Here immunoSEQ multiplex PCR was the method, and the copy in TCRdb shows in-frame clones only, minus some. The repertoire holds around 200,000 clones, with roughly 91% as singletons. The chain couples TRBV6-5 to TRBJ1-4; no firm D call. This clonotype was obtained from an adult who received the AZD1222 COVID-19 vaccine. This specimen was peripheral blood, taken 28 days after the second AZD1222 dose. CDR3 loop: CASSPRAGTNEKLFF. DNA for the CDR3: TGTGCCAGCAGCCCAAGAGCGGGAACTAATGAAAAACTGTTTTTT.